This record concerns one T cell receptor beta chain sequence. Which antigen it targets is not known. No per-base quality is available; no much larger clone lies one base away. CD8 naive samples were CD45RO-negative cells positively selected for CCR7, giving a CD45RA+CCR7+ population that excluded TemRA cells. Healthy HIV-negative adults with no recently reported acute infections or vaccinations were included as donors. Every donor was a Caucasian adult residing in Nashville, Tennessee, USA. After blood collection by leukapheresis, PBMCs were isolated using Ficoll-Histopaque density gradient centrifugation and then cryopreserved in the vapor phase of liquid nitrogen. Analytical flow cytometry was used to check the purity and quantity of each magnetically sorted T cell population. Genomic DNA was isolated from every sorted fraction and measured by UV absorbance on a Nanodrop 2000c. TCR CDR3 regions were amplified from genomic DNA by multiplex PCR using the deep immunoSEQ assay. Extracted genomic DNA from each cell subset was spread evenly across all wells of several immunoSEQ 96-well plates, with each plate serving as a replicate. For sorted subsets, about 210 ng of genomic DNA, equivalent to around 31,000 T cell genomes, went into each replicate PCR. The purified libraries were quantified using a Qubit 3.0 fluorometer, sized with a Bioanalyzer 2100, and then quantified again using the KAPA Library Quantification kit. Each immunoSEQ 96-well plate was sequenced on its own single-read 150-cycle Illumina NextSeq 550 flow cell. The source study handled its data this way. The immunoSEQ output contained only junctional sequences without quality scores, so filtering could not match that applied to full-length reads. Sequences were annotated with PyIR, a Python wrapper for IgBLAST v1.9, using IMGT germline references to assign V/J genes and CDR3. Any read was removed if the V/J assignment was weak (E-value above 1e-6), the CDR3 was missing, or the read contained stop codons, out-of-frame junctions, or ambiguous translated residues. V3J clonotypes were defined by identical inferred V gene, J gene, and CDR3 amino acid sequence. Percentage overlap between repertoires was computed as shared unique clonotypes divided by the size of the smaller repertoire. Repertoire richness was assessed with RTK rarefaction, the Chao1 estimator, and Recon v2.1 estimates of unobserved clonotypes. For all TCRbeta clonotypes obtained by the gDNA method from a handful of donors, generation probabilities were computed with OLGA. TCRdb retrieved this table from immuneACCESS and kept in-frame rearrangements only. Not all clones are present; in checked studies, unresolved V genes account for under half, and no reason is known for the remainder. The V and J calls and clone size were taken over from that table, and D and trimming were inferred from the DNA. In all, the sample holds around 2.1 million clones, and under 95% of those were seen once. Jointly, the top ten make up 1.5% to 2% of the sample.

This sample is drawn from a study of shared clonotypes between healthy human individuals (dated by TCRdb to between 2020 and 2021). Study-level background: Three men and two women, aged 18 to 49 years, made up the cohort. For each donor, CD4 naive and CD4 memory were each given three plates, CD8 naive was given two plates, and CD8 memory was given one plate. To estimate repertoire size and how much clonotype sharing occurs between individuals, the study deeply sequenced the blood TCR repertoires of about five healthy adults. Libraries were prepared and TCR repertoires were sequenced by different laboratories using diverse techniques, in order to increase sequencing depth and limit assay-specific biases. Between about 0.8 and 9.5 billion PBMCs per donor were obtained by leukapheresis. Overall study outcomes, separate from this receptor: Pairwise subsampling led to the expectation that sequencing depth would affect the degree of clonotype sharing among donors. Clonotypes shared by all four sorted-subset donors showed higher generation probabilities than non-shared clonotypes. Incomplete sequencing was indicated by rarefaction of sorted-subset datasets, despite the large sequencing depth. Sampling was restricted to blood, and TCR repertoires in tissue are likely to differ from TCR repertoires in blood. Across four donors, about 5.2% of naive CD4, roughly 3.4% of naive CD8, 2.3% of memory CD4, and roughly 0.4% of memory CD8 clonotypes were shared. The genetic and exposure-history diversity represented was limited by the small number of donors. Estimated clonotype richness was generally larger for naive than for memory subsets.

The CDR3 has 15 amino acids, counting the end cysteine and phenylalanine. Solely the CDR3 DNA is kept, with 45 bases framed from the first base. Based on the germline V gene, the CDR1 and CDR2 sequences are LGHNA and YSLEER. The V and J ends are trimmed by 2 bases and 2 bases, leaving 9 bases between them. The V and J segments used are TRBV4-3 and TRBJ1-4; the D segment cannot be called with confidence. Sequenced material: naive CD8+ T cells from PBMCs. What this sample's cell subset or site label stands for: CD45RA+CCR7+. The TCR originated in a man younger than 30 in good health. Some clones in this sample may be carry-over from other donors' samples. The DNA is TGCGCCAGCAGCCAACTTTTCGACACTAATGAAAAACTGTTTTTT. The resulting protein is CASSQLFDTNEKLFF.